The rows below give T cell receptor beta chains drawn from one sample of a study of T cell changes during pregnancy in multiple sclerosis. This table comes from immunoSEQ multiplex PCR, and its TCRdb copy is limited to in-frame clones, with some not included. Of roughly 45,000 clones listed, roughly 88% were seen once; the top ten hold approximately 5%. Sequenced material: peripheral blood, taken in the second trimester of pregnancy. Receptors were obtained from a female donor in good health, enrolled as a control in a pregnancy study. The CDR3 runs from the conserved cysteine through the conserved F or W. D genes are given only for firm matches. Not all rows give a size; the values are once, few, many and, for expanded clones, a class.

v_call	j_call	d_call	clone_size	cdr3_nt	cdr3_aa
TRBV27	TRBJ2-1	TRBD1	NA	TGTGCCAGCGGGAAGGGACAGCTGGTAAGGAGGGAGCAGTTCTTC	CASGKGQLVRREQFF
TRBV6-1	TRBJ2-1	NA	once	TGTGCCAGCAGTGAAGCGTCGGGGTGGAATGAGCAGTTCTTC	CASSEASGWNEQFF
TRBV19	TRBJ2-7	NA	NA	TGTGCCAGTAGGCCTGCGGGGTATTACGAGCAGTACTTC	CASRPAGYYEQYF
TRBV30	TRBJ2-1	TRBD2	NA	TGTGCCTATACCACTAGCGGGGAGACCAATGAGCAGTTCTTC	CAYTTSGETNEQFF
TRBV11-3	TRBJ1-1	NA	NA	TGTGCCAGCAGCGGTTCAGGTATGAACACTGAAGCTTTCTTT	CASSGSGMNTEAFF
TRBV13	TRBJ2-3	NA	few	TGTGCCAGCAGCCCAGGGTCCCTCACAGATACGCAGTATTTT	CASSPGSLTDTQYF
TRBV19	TRBJ2-1	TRBD2	NA	TGTGCCAGTAGTAAACTAGCGGGAGAAATGAATGAGCAGTTCTTC	CASSKLAGEMNEQFF
TRBV30	TRBJ2-1	TRBD2	NA	TGTGCCTGGAGTGTACGTGCTAGCGGGGTACGCACAAGCCTCAATGAGCAGTTCTTC	CAWSVRASGVRTSLNEQFF
TRBV5-1	TRBJ1-2	NA	NA	TGCGCCAGCAGCGTTGGGGGGAGCTATGGCTACACCTTC	CASSVGGSYGYTF
TRBV18	TRBJ1-2	NA	NA	TGTGCCAGCTCACCGGGGACACCCCAATACTATGGCTACACCTTC	CASSPGTPQYYGYTF
TRBV10-2	TRBJ1-6	NA	NA	TGCGCCAGCAGTGTGGGAAGTACTAGTTCACCCCTCCACTTT	CASSVGSTSSPLHF
TRBV10-3	TRBJ2-1	NA	NA	TGTGCCATCAGTAAAGACCCAGGCTCCTACAATGAGCAGTTCTTC	CAISKDPGSYNEQFF
TRBV25-1	TRBJ2-4	NA	NA	TGTGCCAGCAGCCCCCTTTATGTCGGACTAGCCAAAAACATTCAGTACTTC	CASSPLYVGLAKNIQYF
TRBV5-6	TRBJ2-4	TRBD1	NA	TGTGCCAGCAGCTTTAAGGGGGCAACCAAAAACATTCAGTACTTC	CASSFKGATKNIQYF
TRBV6-5	TRBJ1-3	TRBD1	NA	TGTGCCAGCAGTTCCGAGACAGGGAAAGGGAACACCATATATTTT	CASSSETGKGNTIYF
TRBV29-1	TRBJ2-3	NA	NA	TGCAGCACCGGGGTTGCAGATACGCAGTATTTT	CSTGVADTQYF
TRBV13	TRBJ2-3	TRBD2	NA	TGTGCCAGCAGCTTACAGGCTAGCGGGGGGTCCACAGATACGCAGTATTTT	CASSLQASGGSTDTQYF
TRBV12-5	TRBJ2-3	NA	NA	TGTGCTAGTGGTTGGGGGGAAACAGATACGCAGTATTTT	CASGWGETDTQYF
TRBV10-3	TRBJ1-5	NA	few	TGTGCCACTTGGGACTTCAATCAGCCCCAGCATTTT	CATWDFNQPQHF
TRBV6-1	TRBJ2-1	TRBD2	NA	TGTGCCAGCAAAATGTCGCGGGAGGCCTACAATGAGCAGTTCTTC	CASKMSREAYNEQFF
TRBV6-1	TRBJ1-2	NA	NA	TGTGCCAGCAGTGAAGGGGGCCGGATAGGGGGCTATGGCTACACCTTC	CASSEGGRIGGYGYTF
TRBV10-2	TRBJ1-2	TRBD1	NA	TGCGCCAGCCTACAGGGGGGCGATGGCTACACCTTC	CASLQGGDGYTF
TRBV4-1	TRBJ1-6	NA	NA	TGCGCCAGCAGCCCCCGCAGGGAATATTCACCCCTCCACTTT	CASSPRREYSPLHF
TRBV29-1	TRBJ2-2	TRBD2	once	TGCAGCGGTAGACTAGCGGGAGAAACCGGGGAGCTGTTTTTT	CSGRLAGETGELFF
TRBV6-5	TRBJ2-7	NA	NA	TGTGCCAGCAGATATAACGTTCTCGGCGAGCAGTACTTC	CASRYNVLGEQYF
TRBV7-2	TRBJ2-1	TRBD2	NA	TGTGCCAGCAGCTTTAGCGGGGGGCCTGCTTTTGAGCAGTTCTTC	CASSFSGGPAFEQFF
TRBV6-6	TRBJ1-5	NA	once	TGTGCCAGCAGCCGAGGGACACCCGACAATCAGCCCCAGCATTTT	CASSRGTPDNQPQHF
TRBV15	TRBJ1-4	NA	NA	TGTGCCACCAGCACGGCAGGGTTTTGGAATGAAAAACTGTTTTTT	CATSTAGFWNEKLFF
TRBV19	TRBJ2-2	NA	NA	TGTGCCAGTAGTTTTCCAACCGGGGAGCTGTTTTTT	CASSFPTGELFF
TRBV7-9	TRBJ2-4	NA	NA	TGTGCCAGCAGCTCCCGGGACATTCAGTACTTC	CASSSRDIQYF
TRBV19	TRBJ2-7	NA	NA	TGTGCCAGTAGATACAGCCCGGCGGGCTCCTACGAGCAGTACTTC	CASRYSPAGSYEQYF
TRBV5-1	TRBJ2-3	TRBD2	NA	TGCGCCAGCAGCTTGGCCCGAACTAGCGGGGGTACCGGATCCAGGAGAGATACGCAGTATTTT	CASSLARTSGGTGSRRDTQYF
TRBV5-1	TRBJ1-6	TRBD1	NA	TGCGCCAGCAGCCCCAGGGGACAGGGAAGCTCCTATAATTCACCCCTCCACTTT	CASSPRGQGSSYNSPLHF
TRBV7-7	TRBJ2-5	TRBD1	NA	TGTGCCAGCAGCACCGACAGGGGCCAAGAGACCCAGTACTTC	CASSTDRGQETQYF